A single sample is the source of the 12 T cell receptor gamma chains below, sequenced in a study of Vδ1+ human thymocytes. Extracted RNA was reverse transcribed into cDNA. Multiplex PCR used pooled V-gene forward primers and a constant-region reverse primer to amplify CDR3s. TCRdb repeated clone calling on the multiplex PCR reads with CATT. Seen here are under 25,000 gamma-chain clones, roughly an eighth observed once, and the top ten hold about 1.9%. Their antigens are not known. General observations from the study: Thymic TRG and TRD repertoires appeared highly polyclonal.

The sequenced sample was Vdelta1+ gamma-delta thymocytes from the thymus. Indicated subset: FACS-sorted CD3+ TCRalphabeta- TCRVdelta1+ TCRVdelta2- thymocytes. All receptors come from a child under three years old who had congenital heart surgery.

Only a few counts were recorded for this clone. J is TRGJ1 or TRGJ2 and V is TRGV8. Germline V gene lookup returns CDR1 VENAVY and CDR2 YDSYNSRV. CDR3 length equals 19 residues. J gave up 2 bases and V 1 base, and 20 bases lay outside the gene matches. For the CDR3, the DNA is TGTGCCACCTGGGATAGCGGGCCTCGGGGCCCCACCCATTATTATAAGAAACTCTTT. The encoded protein is CATWDSGPRGPTHYYKKLF.

Remarks on this clone: Other nucleotide sequences in the sample specify the same CDR3. The chain combines TRGV5 with TRGJ1 or TRGJ2. After removal of 0 bases from V and 0 bases from J, the junction contained 5 bases not matched to a gene. The CDR3 loop spans 15 amino acids. Germline V gene data show CDR1 as VINAFY and CDR2 as YDVSNSKD. This CDR3 is CATWDRPGNYYKKLF. The CDR3 region has the DNA TGTGCCACCTGGGACAGGCCGGGGAATTATTATAAGAAACTCTTT.

Remarks on this clone: Just one base apart from a much larger clone, this may be a read error. This sample also contains other DNA sequences that code for the same CDR3. The chain combines TRGV2 with TRGJ1 or TRGJ2. From germline, CDR1 is EGSNGY and CDR2 YDSYNSKV. The CDR3 consists of 13 residues. V was clipped by 0 bases and J by 3 bases; unmatched bases: 2. CDR3: CATWDGSYYKKLF. The CDR3 DNA reads as TGTGCCACCTGGGACGGGAGTTATTATAAGAAACTCTTT.

Details on this clone: This may be a read error, as it is one base from a much larger clone. The V gene is TRGV4, the J gene TRGJ1 or TRGJ2. This CDR3 is 11 amino acids long. Germline lookup yields CDR1 EGSTGY and CDR2 YDSYTSSV. The V segment lost 5 bases and the J segment 6 bases; nucleotides outside the gene matches: 4. DNA of the CDR3: TGTGCCACCTGGGTTGGTTATAAGAAACTCTTT. Amino acid sequence: CATWVGYKKLF.

As concerns this clone: The sample carries other DNA sequences with the same CDR3. The chain employs TRGV3 and TRGJ1 or TRGJ2. CDR1 is VTNTFY and CDR2 is YDVSTARD in the germline V gene (reference sequence). The CDR3 covers 14 residues. V dropped 1 base and J dropped 3; count of bases not matched to a gene: 6. CDR3 loop: CATWDRPIYYKKLF. CDR3 in DNA: TGTGCCACCTGGGACAGACCCATTTATTATAAGAAACTCTTT.

The V and J genes are TRGV2 and TRGJ1 or TRGJ2. This CDR3 has 12 amino acids. V shed 0 bases, J shed 10 bases, and the junction held 6 bases outside the gene matches. CDR1 is EGSNGY, CDR2 YDSYNSKV, per germline. The CDR3 here is CATWDGPTKKLF. CDR3 nucleotides: TGTGCCACCTGGGACGGGCCTACGAAGAAACTCTTT.

This rearrangement joins TRGV5 to TRGJP2. Losses at the gene ends were 0 bases for V and 3 bases for J; bases not matched to a gene: 22. The CDR3 is 21 amino acids. The germline gives CDR1 VINAFY, CDR2 YDVSNSKD. The CDR3 protein is CATWDRILKSSASGSDWIKTF. CDR3 sequence (DNA): TGTGCCACCTGGGACAGGATCCTTAAGAGCTCCGCCTCGGGTAGTGATTGGATCAAGACGTTT.

This clone was counted between two and nine times. This specimen includes other DNA sequences encoding the same CDR3. This chain uses TRGV9 with TRGJ1 or TRGJ2. This CDR3 has 13 residues. V lost 0 bases, J lost 7 bases, and 6 bases stayed unmatched. CDR1 is GITISATS and CDR2 is ISYDGTV in the germline V gene (reference sequence). The CDR3 loop reads CALWEVRGYKKLF. The CDR3 nucleotides read TGTGCCTTGTGGGAGGTGAGAGGGTATAAGAAACTCTTT.

About this clone itself: The junction and the germline gene differ at one end; a read error may be behind it. Other DNA variants within this sample encode the same CDR3. J is TRGJ1 or TRGJ2 and V is TRGV4. From germline, CDR1 is EGSTGY and CDR2 YDSYTSSV. The CDR3 spans 13 residues. The CDR3 is CATWNGLYYKKLF. For the CDR3, the DNA is TGTGCCACCTGGAATGGGCTCTATTATAAGAAACTCTTT.

The chain combines TRGV2 with TRGJ1 or TRGJ2. CDR1 and CDR2 from the germline V gene are EGSNGY and YDSYNSKV. Trimming removed 5 bases from V and 5 bases from J; junction bases left unmatched: 9. There are 13 residues in the CDR3. In DNA form, the CDR3 reads TGTGCCACCTGGGTCCCTGGGCATTATAAGAAACTCTTT. It codes for CATWVPGHYKKLF.

This chain links TRGV9 with TRGJ1 or TRGJ2. Germline V CDR1 and CDR2: GITISATS, ISYDGTV (reference sequence). The trim removed 5 bases at V and 11 bases at J, leaving 3 bases unmatched. The CDR3 has 9 amino acids. The CDR3 DNA is TGTGCCTTGTGGGGGGAGAAACTCTTT. Translation gives CALWGEKLF.

V is TRGV8 and J is TRGJ1 or TRGJ2. Germline CDR1 VENAVY, CDR2 YDSYNSRV. CDR3 size: 13 residues. J gave up 7 bases and V 3 bases, and 9 bases lay outside the gene matches. CDR3 nucleotide sequence: TGTGCCACCTGGGATGTCTTGAGGTATAAGAAACTCTTT. It specifies CATWDVLRYKKLF.